This T cell receptor beta chain was observed in a study of shared clonotypes between healthy human individuals. In the study overall: Donors were a couple of women and a few men aged 18 to 49.

V was shortened by 5 bases and J by 3 bases, with 11 bases between the two germline ends. The CDR3 runs to 14 residues. CDR1 and CDR2 from the germline V gene are LNHDA and SQIVND (reference sequence). Libraries were prepared by immunoSEQ multiplex PCR; TCRdb keeps only in-frame clonotypes and omits some of them. The sample has about 2 million clones, roughly 95% seen once. Naive CD8 cells, CD45RO-negative and positively selected for CCR7, excluded terminally differentiated effector memory CD45RA+ cells. Nashville, Tennessee was home to all donors, who were Caucasian adults. The chain carries TRBV19 and TRBJ1-3; D is ambiguous. This sequence originates from a young man in good health. Sequencing used naive CD8+ T cells sorted from blood. The CDR3 DNA reads TGTGCCAGTAGTTGGACTCTTTTTGGAAACACCATATATTTT. This sequence encodes CASSWTLFGNTIYF.